The 11 T cell receptor beta chains listed next were all sequenced from one sample in a study of cytomegalovirus exposure and HLA in healthy donors. The study ran its PCR with 60 Vbeta and 13 Jbeta primers. Sequencing was performed with immunoSEQ multiplex PCR; in TCRdb, only in-frame clones are kept and a portion is missing. The table shows more than 95,000 clones, with about 84% occurring only once. The specimen sequenced was PBMCs. These TCRs come from a man between 35 and 55 years old in good health and CMV-seronegative.

The chain combines TRBV19 with TRBJ2-1, with 13 bases matching TRBD2. CDR1 is LNHDA and CDR2 is SQIVND in the germline V gene (reference sequence). Losses at the gene ends were 8 bases for V and 0 bases for J; bases not matched to a gene: 10. This CDR3 is 18 amino acids long. The CDR3 DNA is TGTGCCAGTCCCAGGACTAGCGGGGGCCGCGGCTCCTACAATGAGCAGTTCTTC. It codes for CASPRTSGGRGSYNEQFF.

The chain is built from TRBV6-5 and TRBJ2-5; 8 nucleotides match TRBD1. V shed 6 bases, J shed 1 base, and the junction held 7 bases outside the gene matches. The CDR3 is made up of 15 amino acids. The germline V gene encodes CDR1 MNHEY and CDR2 SVGAGI. CDR3 nucleotides: TGTGCCAGCAGCCACCGACAGGGGACCCAAGAGACCCAGTACTTC. As protein: CASSHRQGTQETQYF.

This chain connects TRBV7-6 to TRBJ1-4; no clear D gene. V shed 5 bases and J shed 2 bases, with 15 bases lying between them. The CDR3 spans 16 residues. CDR1 and CDR2 from the germline V gene are SGHVS and FNYEAQ. The CDR3 here is CASSPSSWETNEKLFF. CDR3 coding DNA: TGTGCCAGCAGCCCCTCCTCTTGGGAGACTAATGAAAAACTGTTTTTT.

This chain joins TRBV18 and TRBJ1-5; D remains unclear. Germline V gives CDR1 KGHSH, CDR2 LQKENI. The length of the CDR3 is 13 residues. Trimming took off 6 bases at V and 4 bases at J, with 10 bases between the two ends. As DNA, the CDR3 is TGTGCCAGCTCTCTCGAGAAGAATCAGCCCCAGCATTTT. It codes for CASSLEKNQPQHF.

V and J are TRBV7-9 and TRBJ2-3; 9 bases align to TRBD2. Germline V gene data show CDR1 as SEHNR and CDR2 as FQNEAQ (reference sequence). The ends lost 2 bases at V and 0 bases at J; junction bases unmatched: 3. This CDR3 contains 16 residues. CDR3 sequence reads: CASSLTAGGSTDTQYF. The CDR3 DNA sequence: TGTGCCAGCAGCTTAACGGCGGGGGGGAGCACAGATACGCAGTATTTT.

J is TRBJ2-5 and V is TRBV7-2; 8 bases align to TRBD2. Germline V gene sequence: CDR1 SGHTA, CDR2 FQGNSA. The length of the CDR3 is 14 residues. With 5 bases clipped from V and 4 bases from J, the junction kept 6 bases outside the gene matches. CDR3 region: CASSTRTSRETQYF. The CDR3 DNA follows: TGTGCCAGCAGCACACGGACTAGCAGAGAGACCCAGTACTTC.

The genes are TRBV19 and TRBJ1-6, with TRBD1 matching over 7 bases. This CDR3 is 14 amino acids long. Looked up from germline, CDR1 is LNHDA and CDR2 is SQIVND (reference sequence). V trimming: 7 bases; J trimming: 10 bases; junction bases outside the gene matches: 10. CDR3 bases: TGTGCCAGTAACCCTGGACAGGCCAGGTCACCCCTCCACTTT. Translated, it gives CASNPGQARSPLHF.

The chain couples TRBV27 to TRBJ1-6; D gene ambiguous. The CDR3 is 16 amino acids. Per germline, CDR1 MNHEY and CDR2 SMNVEV (reference sequence). V gave up 7 bases and J gave up 0 bases, with 13 bases separating them. The CDR3 DNA reads as TGTGCCAGCACCTCTACTGCGAGCTCCTATAATTCACCCCTCCACTTT. Its translation: CASTSTASSYNSPLHF.

Of note for this clone: This CDR3 fails to terminate in the conserved phenylalanine or tryptophan, so it likely reflects a read error. The chain recombines TRBV2 with TRBJ2-6; D perhaps matches TRBD1 (5 bases). Per the germline V gene, CDR1 is SNHLY and CDR2 is FYNNEI. Trimming took 4 bases from V and 0 from J, leaving 16 bases between them. CDR3 length: 18 amino acids. The CDR3 DNA reads as TGTGCCAGCAGTGCGCGACAGACCACGATCTCTGGGGCCAACGTCCTGACTTGC. Its translation: CASSARQTTISGANVLTC.

The V call is TRBV27, the J call TRBJ2-5, with TRBD1 matching 9 bases. Judging by the DNA end, TRBJ2-7 fits better; the J call may be wrong. The CDR3 consists of 12 residues. In germline, CDR1 is MNHEY, CDR2 SMNVEV (reference sequence). The CDR3 sequence: CATGTGFYEQYF. The CDR3 DNA reads TGTGCCACGGGGACAGGGTTCTACGAGCAGTACTTC.

The chain couples TRBV7-2 to TRBJ2-7; D remains ambiguous. The germline V gene encodes CDR1 SGHTA and CDR2 FQGNSA. V lost 4 bases and J lost 3, with 7 bases in between. There are 12 residues in the CDR3. The CDR3 DNA reads as TGTGCCAGCAGCTCAACCGGCTACGAGCAGTACTTC. Its translation is CASSSTGYEQYF.